This TCR beta chain is drawn from a study of T cell responses to AZD1222 COVID-19 vaccine. Points from the study as a whole: Donors, mostly white British, included more females; clonal diversity was possibly underestimated. Nearly half of spike-specific TCRs reportedly target unmutated variant regions.

Trimming took off 7 bases at V and 1 base at J, with 7 bases between the two ends. This CDR3 has 13 amino acids. The data were produced by immunoSEQ multiplex PCR, yet TCRdb's version contains in-frame clones alone and is incomplete. Among about 140,000 clones listed, around 90% were seen once. As concerns this clone: No antigen is known for it.

The sequence was collected from an adult in good health. Sample: peripheral blood, taken on day 0 of AZD1222 vaccination. The V gene is TRBV12-3 or TRBV12-4, the J gene TRBJ2-2; D unresolved. The CDR3 here is CASTPGNTGELFF. The CDR3 DNA reads TGTGCCAGCACCCCCGGGAACACCGGGGAGCTGTTTTTT.